The 2 T cell receptor beta chains below all came from one sample that was sequenced in a study of control samples from healthy donors and cancer patients (dated by TCRdb to 2018 to 2021). Library preparation employed the immunoSEQ multiplex PCR assay. The table was pulled from immuneACCESS by TCRdb, which kept in-frame rearrangements only. Such tables lose some clones; where checked, under half of the loss comes from unresolved V genes, and the rest has no known cause. The sample contains 110,000 to 150,000 clones, 94% of them found a single time. 13% of the sample belongs to the ten largest clones. Material: blood. These TCRs come from a man in his forties in good health.

There are a few counts of this clone. The junction departs from germline at one end; a sequencing error may be responsible. This rearrangement joins TRBV7-7 to TRBJ2-5; D ambiguous. The CDR3 runs to 13 residues. CDR1 is SSHAT and CDR2 is FNYEAQ in the germline V gene (reference sequence). CDR3 bases: TGTGCTAGCAGCTTAGCACTGCGGGAGACCCAGTACTTC. It encodes CASSLALRETQYF.

V and J are TRBV4-1 and TRBJ2-7, with 11 nucleotides matching TRBD2. Germline V gene lookup returns CDR1 MGHRA and CDR2 YSYEKL. The CDR3 runs 15 residues. The junction had 3 bases not matched to a gene; V was cut back by 5 bases and J by 0 bases. The CDR3: CASSGTSGSSYEQYF. CDR3 sequence (DNA): TGCGCCAGCAGCGGCACTAGCGGGAGCTCCTACGAGCAGTACTTC.